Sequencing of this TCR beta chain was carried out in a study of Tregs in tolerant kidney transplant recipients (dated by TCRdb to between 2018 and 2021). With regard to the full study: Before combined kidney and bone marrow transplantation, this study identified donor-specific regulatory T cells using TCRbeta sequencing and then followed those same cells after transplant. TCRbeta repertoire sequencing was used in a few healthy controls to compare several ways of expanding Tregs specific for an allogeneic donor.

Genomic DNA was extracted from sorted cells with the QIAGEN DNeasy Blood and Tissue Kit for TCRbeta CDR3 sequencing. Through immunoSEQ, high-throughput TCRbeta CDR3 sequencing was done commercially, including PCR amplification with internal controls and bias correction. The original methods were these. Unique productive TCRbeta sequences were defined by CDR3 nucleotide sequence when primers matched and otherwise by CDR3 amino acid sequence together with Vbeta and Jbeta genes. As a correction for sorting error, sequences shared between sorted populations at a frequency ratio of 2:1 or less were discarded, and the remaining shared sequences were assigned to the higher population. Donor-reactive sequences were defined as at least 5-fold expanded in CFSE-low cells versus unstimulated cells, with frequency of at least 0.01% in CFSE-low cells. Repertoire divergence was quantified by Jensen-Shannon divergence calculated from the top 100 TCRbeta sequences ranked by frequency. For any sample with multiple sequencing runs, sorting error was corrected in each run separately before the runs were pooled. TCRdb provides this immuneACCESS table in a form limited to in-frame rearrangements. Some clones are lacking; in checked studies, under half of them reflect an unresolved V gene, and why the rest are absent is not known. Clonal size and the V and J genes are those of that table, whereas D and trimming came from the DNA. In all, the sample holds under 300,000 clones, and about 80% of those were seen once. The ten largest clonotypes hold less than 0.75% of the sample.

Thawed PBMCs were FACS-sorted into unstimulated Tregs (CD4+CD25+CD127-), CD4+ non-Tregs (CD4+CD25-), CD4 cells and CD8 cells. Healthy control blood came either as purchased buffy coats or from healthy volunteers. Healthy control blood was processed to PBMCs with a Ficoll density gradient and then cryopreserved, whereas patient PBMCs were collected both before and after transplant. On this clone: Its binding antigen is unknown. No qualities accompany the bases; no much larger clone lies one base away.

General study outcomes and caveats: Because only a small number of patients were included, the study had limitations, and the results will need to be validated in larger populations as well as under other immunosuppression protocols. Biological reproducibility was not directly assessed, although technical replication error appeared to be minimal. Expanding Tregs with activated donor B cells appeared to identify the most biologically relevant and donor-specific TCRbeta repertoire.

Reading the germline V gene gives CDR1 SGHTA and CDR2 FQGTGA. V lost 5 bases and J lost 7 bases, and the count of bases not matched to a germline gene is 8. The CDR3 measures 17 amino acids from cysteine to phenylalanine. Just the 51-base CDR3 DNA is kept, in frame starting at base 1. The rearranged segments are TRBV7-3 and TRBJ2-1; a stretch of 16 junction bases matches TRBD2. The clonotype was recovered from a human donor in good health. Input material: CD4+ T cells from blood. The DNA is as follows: TGTGCCAGCAGCCCGCCGGGACTAGCGGGGGGGCCGAATGAGCAGTTCTTC. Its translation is CASSPPGLAGGPNEQFF.